Listed below are T cell receptor beta chains from one sample, sequenced in a study of human T cells and chemical hapten exposure. Using its own MiXCR run on the RACE reads, TCRdb lists one record per CDR3 protein. The sample holds 150,000 to 200,000 distinct CDR3 sequences; 25% to 30% are singletons and the top ten take about 2.1%. The material sequenced was whole blood, taken in connection with sensitization to the hapten diphenylcyclopropenone (DPC). The origin of the receptors is a woman in her late teens or twenties with alopecia areata. Some clones in this sample may be carry-over from other donors' samples. Both conserved end residues are part of each CDR3. The D gene is left open where the match is weak. Clone size is stated in some rows and not others, as once, few, many or a class when expanded.

clone_size	j_call	v_call	cdr3_length	d_call	cdr3_nt	cdr3_aa
-	TRBJ2-3	TRBV15	14	-	TGCGCCACCAGCCCGGGCCCACTCACAGATACGCAGTATTTT	CATSPGPLTDTQYF
-	TRBJ1-2	TRBV27	13	-	TGTGCCAGCAGGCGGGGGGTCCGATATGGCTACACCTTC	CASRRGVRYGYTF
many	TRBJ1-2	TRBV29-1	14	-	TGCAGCGTAAATGGGCCACAGGTCGGCTATGGCTACACCTTC	CSVNGPQVGYGYTF
few	TRBJ1-3	TRBV29-1	10	-	TGCAGTGCCAAGGGAAACACCATATATTTT	CSAKGNTIYF
-	TRBJ2-5	TRBV6-2/TRBV6-3	16	TRBD2	TGTGCCAGCAGTCCCGGACTAGCGGGAAGGGGAGAGACCCAGTACTTC	CASSPGLAGRGETQYF
few	TRBJ2-3	TRBV24-1	18	TRBD2	TGTGCCACCAGTGAACCAAATCTACTAGCGGGAGGGGAAGATACGCAGTATTTT	CATSEPNLLAGGEDTQYF
-	TRBJ2-1	TRBV12-3/TRBV12-4	13	-	TGTGCCAGCAGTTTAAGGCGCGACAATGAGCAGTTCTTC	CASSLRRDNEQFF
few	TRBJ1-2	TRBV11-2	14	-	TGTGCCAGCAGCTTCACAGGGACCAACTATGGCTACACCTTC	CASSFTGTNYGYTF
-	TRBJ2-7	TRBV5-5	14	-	TGTGCCAGCAGCGTTACCGGGACAATCTACGAGCAGTACTTC	CASSVTGTIYEQYF
few	TRBJ2-3	TRBV4-1	17	-	TGCGCCAGCAGCCTAAGACCCGCAGGGAGTAGCACAGATACGCAGTATTTT	CASSLRPAGSSTDTQYF
few	TRBJ1-1	TRBV28	12	-	TGTGCCAGCAGTGAGGGGGGGGCTGAAGCTTTCTTT	CASSEGGAEAFF
-	TRBJ1-2	TRBV10-3	15	-	TGTGCCATCAGCTCCTTGGCGGAAAGTAGCTATGGCTACACCTTC	CAISSLAESSYGYTF
few	TRBJ2-5	TRBV7-7	13	TRBD1	TGTGCTAGCAGCTTGGACAGGGTTGAGACCCAGTACTTC	CASSLDRVETQYF
-	TRBJ2-5	TRBV5-6	12	-	TGTGCCAGCAGAAACTATCAAGAGACCCAGTACTTC	CASRNYQETQYF
-	TRBJ2-5	TRBV20-1	16	TRBD2	TGCAGTGCTAGCTCCCCTAGCGGGCAATACCAAGAGACCCAGTACTTC	CSASSPSGQYQETQYF
-	TRBJ1-2	TRBV7-9	15	TRBD1	TGTGCCAGCAGCCGGGGGACAGAGGGGATCTATGGCTACACCTTC	CASSRGTEGIYGYTF
once	TRBJ2-1	TRBV18	16	-	TGTGCCAGCTCACCAGCCCGGACCAGGGGGAGGAATGAGCAGTTCTTC	CASSPARTRGRNEQFF
-	TRBJ1-6	TRBV6-5	15	TRBD1	TGTGCCAGCACCTTCCAGGGGGGAGAAAATTCACCCCTCCACTTT	CASTFQGGENSPLHF
-	TRBJ2-3	TRBV9	12	-	TGTGCCAGCAGCGGGGACGCTAAAAGGCAGTATTTT	CASSGDAKRQYF
-	TRBJ2-1	TRBV9	13	TRBD1	TGTGCCAGCAGCGCCAACAGGGGGAATGAGCAGTTCTTC	CASSANRGNEQFF
-	TRBJ2-7	TRBV29-1	18	-	TGCAGCGTCGCACGGGCCGCAGGAGGGGGGAGCTCCTCCTACGAGCAGTACTTC	CSVARAAGGGSSSYEQYF
many	TRBJ2-7	TRBV4-3	15	-	TGCGCCAGCAGCCAAGGGACGTCGGGGACCTACGAGCAGTACTTC	CASSQGTSGTYEQYF
-	TRBJ1-5	TRBV9	13	-	TGTGCCAGCAGCAAACTGGGTTTTCAGCCCCAGCATTTT	CASSKLGFQPQHF
few	TRBJ2-7	TRBV25-1	14	-	TGTGCCAGCAGTGAATTTGCTAGTACGAGGGAGCAGTACTTC	CASSEFASTREQYF
-	TRBJ2-7	TRBV20-1	14	-	TGCAGTGCTAGCTCGGCAACCTTGGCCTACGAGCAGTACTTC	CSASSATLAYEQYF
once	TRBJ2-5	TRBV9	16	TRBD1	TGTGCCAGCAGCGCCCGGACAGGGGGGCTTCGTGAGACCCAGTACTTC	CASSARTGGLRETQYF
few	TRBJ1-5	TRBV20-1	17	-	TGCAGTGCCCGGACAGTCTCGCATTCAATTAGCAATCAGCCCCAGCATTTT	CSARTVSHSISNQPQHF
-	TRBJ2-5	TRBV2	13	TRBD1	TGTGCCAGCGGGGGACAGAACCAAGAGACCCAGTACTTC	CASGGQNQETQYF
few	TRBJ1-2	TRBV20-1	13	-	TGCAGTGCTAGAGTTCGGGGGATCTATGGCTACACCTTC	CSARVRGIYGYTF
-	TRBJ2-1	TRBV19	15	-	TGTGCCAGTAGCCTTGGGCAGGCCGCCTACAATGAGCAGTTCTTC	CASSLGQAAYNEQFF
many	TRBJ1-1	TRBV15	14	-	TGTGCCACCAGCAGAGATAGGGGCTGGACTGAAGCTTTCTTT	CATSRDRGWTEAFF
few	TRBJ1-2	TRBV20-1	13	-	TGCAGTGCTAGAGATAACACTAACTATGGCTACACCTTC	CSARDNTNYGYTF
-	TRBJ1-1	TRBV11-2	16	TRBD1	TGTGCCAGCAGCTTCCCGGGACAGGGATCGAACACTGAAGCTTTCTTT	CASSFPGQGSNTEAFF
-	TRBJ2-1	TRBV12-3/TRBV12-4	14	TRBD1	TGTGCCAGCAGGCTAGGGGGCCGGGACAATGAGCAGTTCTTC	CASRLGGRDNEQFF
few	TRBJ2-7	TRBV2	15	TRBD2	TGTGCCAGCAAAGAGGGCCTAGCGGCATCCTACGAGCAGTACTTC	CASKEGLAASYEQYF
few	TRBJ2-1	TRBV7-6	15	TRBD2	TGTGCCAGCAGCTTAGGGGGGACTAGCGGCAATGAGCAGTTCTTC	CASSLGGTSGNEQFF
many	TRBJ2-3	TRBV20-1	16	TRBD2	TGCAGTGCTAGAGTTGGACTAGCGGGAGTTATAGATACGCAGTATTTT	CSARVGLAGVIDTQYF
-	TRBJ2-2	TRBV9	14	-	TGTGCCAGCAGCGTAGTAGGAGGAACCGGGGAGCTGTTTTTT	CASSVVGGTGELFF
few	TRBJ2-7	TRBV20-1	12	-	TGCAGTGCTAGCGCCCCCTGGGGCGAGCAGTACTTC	CSASAPWGEQYF
-	TRBJ2-4	TRBV25-1	14	TRBD1	TGTGCCAGCAGTGCGCCCGGGACAGGACTTATTCAGTACTTC	CASSAPGTGLIQYF
few	TRBJ1-2	TRBV7-9	12	-	TGTGCCAGCAGCTTATTCAGCTATGGCTACACCTTC	CASSLFSYGYTF
few	TRBJ2-3	TRBV6-5	17	TRBD2	TGTGCCAGCAGTTACGCTAGCGGGGGGGCCGGGATATATACGCAGTATTTT	CASSYASGGAGIYTQYF
few	TRBJ2-7	TRBV10-2	15	TRBD2	TGCGCCAGCAGCGAAAGCGGGGGGCCCGCCTACGAGCAGTACTTC	CASSESGGPAYEQYF
-	TRBJ2-1	TRBV29-1	14	-	TGCAGCGTTGATCAGGGGAATAGGTACAATGAGCAGTTCTTC	CSVDQGNRYNEQFF
-	TRBJ1-4	TRBV27	14	TRBD1	TGTGCCAGCAGCCACAGGGGAACTACCGAAAAACTGTTTTTT	CASSHRGTTEKLFF
-	TRBJ1-5	TRBV3-1	14	-	TGTGCCAGCAGCCAAGGGCAGGGCCAAAGGCCCCAGCATTTT	CASSQGQGQRPQHF
-	TRBJ2-3	TRBV5-1	18	-	TGCGCCAGCAGCTTGCAGGGAAGAGGACCAAGGGGCGCAGATACGCAGTATTTT	CASSLQGRGPRGADTQYF
few	TRBJ2-7	TRBV4-1	16	TRBD1	TGCGCCAGCAGCCAAGGTCCGGACAGGGCGACCTACGAGCAGTACTTC	CASSQGPDRATYEQYF
few	TRBJ2-2	TRBV11-2	15	-	TGTGCCAGCAGCTTAGGTACGGCTGCGACCGGGGAGCTGTTTTTT	CASSLGTAATGELFF
few	TRBJ2-1	TRBV20-1	16	TRBD2	TGCAGTGCTACCGCCAGCCAAGCGGGAGTTAAGTATGAGCAGTTCTTC	CSATASQAGVKYEQFF
few	TRBJ2-3	TRBV3-1	13	-	TGTGCCAGCAGCCAAGATACGGCCCTAACGCAGTATTTT	CASSQDTALTQYF
few	TRBJ2-7	TRBV7-9	15	-	TGTGCCAGCAGCTTTACTCAGGGGACCCTCTACGAGCAGTACTTC	CASSFTQGTLYEQYF
-	TRBJ2-3	TRBV28	15	TRBD1	TGTGCCAGCAGTTTACTCGGACAGGGACCGGATACGCAGTATTTT	CASSLLGQGPDTQYF
many	TRBJ2-2	TRBV4-1	14	-	TGCGCCAGCAGCCAAGTCGGGCCCACCGGGGAGCTGTTTTTT	CASSQVGPTGELFF
-	TRBJ2-2	TRBV20-1	16	TRBD2	TGCAGTGCTGCTTCCTGGACTAGCGCGAACACCGGGGAGCTGTTTTTT	CSAASWTSANTGELFF
many	TRBJ1-6	TRBV20-1	16	-	TGCAGTGCCGAAGCTCCTGAGGGGTTCTATAATTCACCCCTCCACTTT	CSAEAPEGFYNSPLHF
-	TRBJ2-2	TRBV12-3/TRBV12-4	14	-	TGTGCCAGCAGTTTACCGGGAGTCACCGGGGAGCTGTTTTTT	CASSLPGVTGELFF
few	TRBJ1-1	TRBV9	13	-	TGTGCCAGCAGCGTAGTTGCGGACACTGAAGCTTTCTTT	CASSVVADTEAFF
-	TRBJ2-7	TRBV5-1	14	TRBD2	TGCGCCAGCAGTTTGACTAGCGGGACCTACGAGCAGTACTTC	CASSLTSGTYEQYF